The clone carrying this T cell receptor (beta chain) occurred many times. Its antigen is not identified. The CDR3 loop spans 13 amino acids. Trimming took 4 bases from V and 8 from J, leaving 11 bases between them. CDR1 and CDR2 (germline): SGHAT, FQNNGV. This record comes from a study of regulatory T cells in long-lasting Graves disease. Background on the study: Duration of antithyroid drug therapy among newly diagnosed Graves' patients was under 3 months.

Study-level results: Study was limited to peripheral blood, excluding thyroid tissue. Segments TRBV28, TRBJ1-2 and TRBJ2-5 showed preferential usage in persistent disease.

Time point here: newly diagnosed GD, antithyroid drugs for less than 3 months. Researchers made the TCR library from RNA that was extracted from PBMCs. Building of the TCR beta libraries involved iRepertoire HTBI primers and Arm-PCR of CDR3 regions. TCRdb passed the multiplex PCR reads through MiXCR, listing each CDR3 protein once. The profile shows approximately 460,000 distinct CDR3 sequences, around 15% of them singletons. The same sample was also used in a study of T cells in Graves' hyperthyroidism and ophthalmopathy. From that paper: Researchers ran a first-round RT-PCR on the TCR CDR3 using the HTBI primer set.

The V gene is TRBV11-2, the J gene TRBJ2-2; unclear D gene. This receptor was identified in a young woman with Graves disease. The material sequenced was peripheral blood mononuclear cells (PBMCs), taken at new diagnosis, from a patient treated with antithyroid drugs. CDR3 DNA sequence: TGTGCCAGCAGCTCCTCGGTAGTGGGGGAGCTGTTTTTT. Protein sequence: CASSSSVVGELFF.